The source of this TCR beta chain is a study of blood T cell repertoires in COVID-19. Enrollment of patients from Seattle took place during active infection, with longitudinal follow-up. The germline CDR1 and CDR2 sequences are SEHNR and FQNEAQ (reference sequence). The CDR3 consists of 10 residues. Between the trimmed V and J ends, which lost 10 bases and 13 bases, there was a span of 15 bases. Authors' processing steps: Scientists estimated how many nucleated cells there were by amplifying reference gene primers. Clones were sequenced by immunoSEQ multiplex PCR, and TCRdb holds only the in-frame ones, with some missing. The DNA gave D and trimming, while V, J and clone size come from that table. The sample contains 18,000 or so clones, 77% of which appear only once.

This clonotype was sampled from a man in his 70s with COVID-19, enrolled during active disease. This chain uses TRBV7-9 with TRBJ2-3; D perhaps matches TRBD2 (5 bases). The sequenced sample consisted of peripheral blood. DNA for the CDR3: TGTGCCACCCTGGGAGAGGGCGAGTATTTT. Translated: CATLGEGEYF.